One and the same sample provided the 24 T cell receptor beta chains below, sequenced in a study of cytomegalovirus exposure and HLA in healthy donors. 13 Jbeta primers and 60 Vbeta primers were used for the PCR. This table comes from immunoSEQ multiplex PCR, and its TCRdb copy is limited to in-frame clones, with some not included. Of roughly 290,000 clones detected, roughly 80% appear once; the ten largest clones hold about 0.28%. The sequenced sample consisted of PBMCs. The receptors come from a girl aged 2-10 years in good health and CMV-seronegative.

This clone has only a few counts. The CDR3 region is CASSPTPGTGHNEQFF. CDR3 nucleotides: TGTGCCAGCAGTCCCACCCCCGGGACAGGGCACAATGAGCAGTTCTTC. The V gene is TRBV7-2, the J gene TRBJ2-1; 9 positions agree with TRBD1. The CDR3 contains 16 residues. With V trimmed by 6 bases and J by 5 bases, 11 bases remained unmatched. Looked up from germline, CDR1 is SGHTA and CDR2 is FQGNSA.

This clone was picked up a small number of times. This CDR3 is CASSYSAEYNEQFF. The CDR3 DNA reads TGTGCCAGCAGTTACTCAGCGGAGTACAATGAGCAGTTCTTC. The chain joins TRBV6-5 to TRBJ2-1, with a weak D call TRBD2 (5 bases). From germline, CDR1 is MNHEY and CDR2 SVGAGI. V was trimmed by 0 bases and J by 4 bases, leaving 7 bases between them. The CDR3 length is 14 residues.

This clone was seen once. The rearrangement links TRBV18 to TRBJ1-5; D is undetermined. Germline CDR1 is KGHSH and CDR2 is LQKENI. The CDR3 is 12 residues long. V was shortened by 4 bases and J by 4 bases, with 5 bases between the two germline ends. CDR3 DNA: TGTGCCAGCTCACTAACTAATCAGCCCCAGCATTTT. This codes for CASSLTNQPQHF.

This clone appeared a few times. The chain joins TRBV29-1 to TRBJ2-7, with D perhaps TRBD2 (6 bases). Germline V lookup: CDR1 SQVTM, CDR2 ANQGSEA. The germline V and J ends were trimmed by 6 bases and 7 bases, with 25 bases remaining between them. This CDR3 has 15 residues. The CDR3 coding sequence is TGCAGCGTGGCTACTCCCTGGGAGCGCGGGGCGGAGCAGTACTTC. Protein: CSVATPWERGAEQYF.

CDR3 in DNA: TGTGCCAGCAGCATACTAATACTCGATGAGCAGTTCTTC. Encoded protein: CASSILILDEQFF. This sequence joins TRBV7-9 and TRBJ2-1; the D is unclear. V was clipped by 5 bases and J by 8 bases, with 13 bases between them. Per the germline V gene, CDR1 is SEHNR and CDR2 is FQNEAQ (reference sequence). The CDR3 spans 13 residues. The full variable domain, with the rest looked up from reference TRBV7-9 and TRBJ2-1, is DTGVSQNPRHKITKRGQNVTFRCDPISEHNRLYWYRQTLGQGPEFLTYFQNEAQLEKSRLLSDRFSAERPKGSFSTLEIQRTEQGDSAMYLCASSILILDEQFFGPGTRLTVL.

This clone has only a few counts. The CDR3: CASTPTDSSYNEQFF. The DNA of the CDR3 is TGTGCCAGCACCCCGACCGACAGCTCCTACAATGAGCAGTTCTTC. This chain links TRBV4-2 with TRBJ2-1; weak D call: TRBD1 (5 bases). The CDR3 extends over 15 amino acids. Germline V gene data show CDR1 as LGHNA and CDR2 as YNFKEQ. V was cut by 7 bases and J by 0 bases, with 13 bases left in between.

This rearrangement joins TRBV5-1 to TRBJ1-6; D call uncertain. The germline V and J ends were trimmed by 4 bases and 11 bases, with 13 bases remaining between them. The CDR3 totals 13 residues. CDR1 and CDR2 (germline): SGHRS, YFSETQ. The CDR3 DNA sequence: TGCGCCAGCAGCCCCACGCCGGAGGCACCCCTCCACTTT. Encoded protein: CASSPTPEAPLHF.

The CDR3, as DNA: TGTGCCATCAGTTCTATCCGGGACAGGGGATTGGACGCGAACACCGGGGAGCTGTTTTTT. This translates into CAISSIRDRGLDANTGELFF. The chain combines TRBV10-3 with TRBJ2-2; 10 bases map to TRBD1. Per the germline V gene, CDR1 is ENHRY and CDR2 is SYGVKD. The CDR3 runs 20 residues. With 5 bases clipped from V and 0 bases from J, the junction kept 15 bases outside the gene matches.

This clone has just a few counts. V usage is TRBV6-1 and J usage is TRBJ2-1; D may be TRBD1 (5 bases). The CDR3 loop spans 13 amino acids. The germline CDR1 and CDR2 sequences are MNHNS and SASEGT. V dropped 5 bases and J dropped 3 bases, with 8 bases sitting between them. The chain's CDR3 is CASSIDSYNEQFF. In nucleotides, the CDR3 is TGTGCCAGCAGTATCGACAGCTACAATGAGCAGTTCTTC.

This clone showed up just a few times. V is TRBV28 and J is TRBJ1-6; 8 bases are shared with TRBD1. The CDR3 spans 17 residues. CDR1 is MDHEN, CDR2 SYDVKM, per germline. Trimming at V came to 3 bases and at J to 7 bases, leaving 11 bases not matched to a gene. The CDR3 protein is CASSFIGQGWANSPLHF. In nucleotides, the CDR3 is TGTGCCAGCAGTTTCATCGGACAGGGTTGGGCGAATTCACCCCTCCACTTT.

The chain carries TRBV30 and TRBJ1-5; D gene unclear. Germline assignment: CDR1 GTSNPN and CDR2 SVGIG (reference sequence). CDR3 length: 16 amino acids. The germline V and J ends were trimmed by 1 base and 5 bases, with 18 bases remaining between them. This CDR3 reads CAWSDPRGPRDQPQHF. CDR3 in DNA: TGTGCCTGGAGTGACCCTCGCGGGCCGAGGGATCAGCCCCAGCATTTT.

The V call is TRBV2, the J call TRBJ2-2, with 7 nucleotides matching TRBD1. The CDR3 extends over 15 amino acids. Germline trimming cut 7 bases from V and 0 bases from J; bases unmatched to any gene: 5. Per the germline V gene, CDR1 is SNHLY and CDR2 is FYNNEI. Here the CDR3 DNA reads TGTGCCAGCATTCTGGGGACAGCGAACACCGGGGAGCTGTTTTTT. It codes for CASILGTANTGELFF.

The chain has TRBV11-2 and TRBJ2-1, with D possibly TRBD2 on 7 matching bases. The CDR3 contains 17 residues. Germline V gene lookup returns CDR1 SGHAT and CDR2 FQNNGV. V was shortened by 4 bases and J by 3 bases, with 19 bases between the two germline ends. Here the CDR3 DNA reads TGTGCCAGCAGCTCGCAAGGGGGGGGTCTCCGCTACAATGAGCAGTTCTTC. Its translation: CASSSQGGGLRYNEQFF.

The chain couples TRBV13 to TRBJ1-1; D unclear. This CDR3 is 12 amino acids long. The germline CDR1 and CDR2 sequences are PRHDT and FYEKMQ (reference sequence). Between the trimmed V and J ends, which lost 6 bases and 7 bases, there was a span of 12 bases. DNA of the CDR3: TGTGCCAGCAGTCGAGGACTGCGTGAAGCTTTCTTT. It specifies CASSRGLREAFF.

The chain couples TRBV6-5 to TRBJ2-7; TRBD1 is a possible D gene (5 bases). Deletions cut 0 bases from V and 0 bases from J, with 9 bases between. Germline CDR1 and CDR2: MNHEY and SVGAGI. The CDR3 is made up of 15 amino acids. CDR3 bases: TGTGCCAGCAGTTACTCGACAGCGAGCTCCTACGAGCAGTACTTC. Translating it yields CASSYSTASSYEQYF.

J is TRBJ2-5 and V is TRBV27; 7 bases line up with TRBD2. In germline, CDR1 is MNHEY, CDR2 SMNVEV (reference sequence). The CDR3 spans 17 residues. V was clipped by 3 bases and J by 5 bases; unmatched bases: 15. The CDR3 spells CASSFPRCGGERETQYF. For the CDR3, the DNA is TGTGCCAGCAGTTTTCCCCGTTGCGGGGGTGAAAGGGAGACCCAGTACTTC.

The chain employs TRBV5-1 and TRBJ1-1; D ambiguous. Germline CDR1 and CDR2: SGHRS and YFSETQ. Trimming shortened V by 0 bases and J by 0 bases, and 6 bases separated the two germline ends. The CDR3 has 14 amino acids. The CDR3 spells CASSLGAMNTEAFF. The CDR3, as DNA: TGCGCCAGCAGCTTGGGGGCTATGAACACTGAAGCTTTCTTT.

The chain joins TRBV27 to TRBJ2-1, with D possibly being TRBD1 (5 bases). CDR1 and CDR2 from the germline V gene are MNHEY and SMNVEV (reference sequence). The V and J ends lost 0 bases and 12 bases respectively, with 12 bases between them. The CDR3 covers 13 residues. The CDR3 reads CASSLSQGLAQFF. Here the CDR3 DNA reads TGTGCCAGCAGTTTATCTCAGGGATTGGCGCAGTTCTTC.

This clone is a singleton in its sample. The rearrangement joins TRBV7-9 to TRBJ2-3; 15 bases are a match to TRBD2. The CDR3 contains 17 residues. V lost 5 bases, J lost 0 bases, and 3 bases stayed unmatched. Germline values: CDR1 SEHNR, CDR2 FQNEAQ (reference sequence). The CDR3 nucleotides read TGTGCCAGCAGCAACGGACTAGCGGGGGGGAGCACAGATACGCAGTATTTT. It translates to CASSNGLAGGSTDTQYF.

V and J are TRBV28 and TRBJ1-1, with D uncertain. Trimming removed 5 bases from V and 1 base from J, with 8 bases in between. The CDR3 is made up of 13 amino acids. Germline V gene sequence: CDR1 MDHEN, CDR2 SYDVKM. The CDR3: CASSLTTNTEAFF. The CDR3 nucleotides are TGTGCCAGCAGTCTGACTACGAACACTGAAGCTTTCTTT.

This chain uses TRBV2 with TRBJ1-2; TRBD1 might be the D (6 bases). CDR1 is SNHLY, CDR2 FYNNEI, per germline. The CDR3 contains 16 residues. V was cut by 9 bases and J by 4 bases, with 24 bases left in between. In DNA, the CDR3 is TGTGCCAGTGATAACCGGGGAACTGAACAGGGCTATGGCTACACCTTC. Protein product: CASDNRGTEQGYGYTF.

This chain connects TRBV2 to TRBJ1-6; D gene ambiguous. The CDR3 runs to 10 residues. CDR1 and CDR2 (germline): SNHLY, FYNNEI. The CDR3 is CTSGGSPLHF. Written as DNA, the CDR3 is TGTACCTCGGGAGGATCACCCCTCCACTTT.

The CDR3: CASSYRTTLLGNTIYF. DNA for the CDR3: TGTGCCAGCAGCTATAGGACAACGCTCTTAGGAAACACCATATATTTT. V gene TRBV5-8 combines with J gene TRBJ1-3; tentative D call: TRBD1 (5 bases). This CDR3 is 16 amino acids long. Per the germline V gene, CDR1 is SGHTS and CDR2 is YDEGEE. Trimming took 3 bases from V and 4 from J, leaving 17 bases between them.

J is TRBJ2-7 and V is TRBV7-9, with 8 bases lining up with TRBD1. Trimming at V came to 1 base and at J to 5 bases, leaving 4 bases not matched to a gene. CDR1 SEHNR and CDR2 FQNEAQ come from the germline V gene (reference sequence). The CDR3 covers 14 residues. The CDR3 protein is CASSLGTGWDEQYF. The CDR3 DNA is TGTGCCAGCAGCTTAGGGACAGGGTGGGACGAGCAGTACTTC. Full variable domain (outside the CDR3, taken from reference TRBV7-9 and TRBJ2-7): DTGVSQNPRHKITKRGQNVTFRCDPISEHNRLYWYRQTLGQGPEFLTYFQNEAQLEKSRLLSDRFSAERPKGSFSTLEIQRTEQGDSAMYLCASSLGTGWDEQYFGPGTRLTVT.